What follows describes a single T cell receptor beta chain. What it binds is not known. In germline, CDR1 is SGHTA, CDR2 FQGTGA. This CDR3 comprises 15 residues. The trim removed 5 bases at V and 3 bases at J, leaving 7 bases unmatched. This entry is derived from a study of identical twins. Notes on the study in general: Conclusions were based on cross-sectional statistical analysis, without following the same donors. Carriage of fewer insertions was seen in abundant cord blood beta clonotypes, whereas memory repertoires showed none. There was more out-of-frame TCR alpha sharing in monozygotic twins than models estimated.

A universal primer site was incorporated via template switching, and the cDNA contained unique molecular identifiers. From the 5' RACE reads, TCRdb called clonotypes with MiXCR, one entry per CDR3 protein. The table records about 690,000 distinct CDR3 sequences, approximately 6.1% of them present only once. The chain recombines TRBV7-3 with TRBJ2-1; 7 bases agree with TRBD2. The receptor comes from a man between 18 and 29 years old in good health. Sequenced: naive T cells sorted from blood. CDR3 nucleotide sequence: TGTGCCAGCAGCACCAACCCTAGCGGCTACAATGAGCAGTTCTTC. This codes for CASSTNPSGYNEQFF.